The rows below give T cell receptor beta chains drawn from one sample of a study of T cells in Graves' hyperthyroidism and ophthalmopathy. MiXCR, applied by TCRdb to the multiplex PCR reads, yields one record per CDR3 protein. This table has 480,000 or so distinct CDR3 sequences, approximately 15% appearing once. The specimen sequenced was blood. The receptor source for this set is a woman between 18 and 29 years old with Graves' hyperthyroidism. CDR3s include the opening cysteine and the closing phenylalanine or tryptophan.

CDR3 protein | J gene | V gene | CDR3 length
CASSPLATSTDTQYF | TRBJ2-3 | TRBV7-3 | 15
CASSYPTRTLHQETQYF | TRBJ2-5 | TRBV6-1 | 17
CASSPPRGNYNEQFF | TRBJ2-1 | TRBV5-1 | 15
CSASRRGTVNTEAFF | TRBJ1-1 | TRBV20-1 | 15
CSVSTGGNNEKLFF | TRBJ1-4 | TRBV29-1 | 14
CASRRQGEDEQFF | TRBJ2-1 | TRBV3-1 | 13
CATRIDRDLNTEAFF | TRBJ1-1 | TRBV15 | 15
CASSSTGPLGSGELFF | TRBJ2-2 | TRBV12-3/TRBV12-4 | 16
CASSLSGHPYNEQFF | TRBJ2-1 | TRBV11-1 | 15
CSVARDDGYTF | TRBJ1-2 | TRBV20-1 | 11
CASSKLAGVVVSDTQYF | TRBJ2-3 | TRBV7-9 | 17